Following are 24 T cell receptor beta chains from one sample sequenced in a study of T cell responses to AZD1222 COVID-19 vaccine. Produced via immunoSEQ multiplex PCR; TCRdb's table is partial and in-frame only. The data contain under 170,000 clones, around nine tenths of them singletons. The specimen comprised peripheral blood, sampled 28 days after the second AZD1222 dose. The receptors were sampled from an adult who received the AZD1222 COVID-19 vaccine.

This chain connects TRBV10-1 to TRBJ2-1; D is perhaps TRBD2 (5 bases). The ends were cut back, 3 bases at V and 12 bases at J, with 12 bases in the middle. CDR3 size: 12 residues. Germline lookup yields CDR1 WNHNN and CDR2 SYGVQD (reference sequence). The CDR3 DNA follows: TGCGCCAGCAGTGAAGGGTTTGGGAGGCAGTTCTTC. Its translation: CASSEGFGRQFF.

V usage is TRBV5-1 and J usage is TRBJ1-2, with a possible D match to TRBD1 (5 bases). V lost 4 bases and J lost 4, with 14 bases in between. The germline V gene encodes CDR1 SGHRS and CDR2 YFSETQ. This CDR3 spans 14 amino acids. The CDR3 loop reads CASSSSEGSYGYTF. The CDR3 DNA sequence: TGCGCCAGCAGCAGTTCCGAGGGGAGCTATGGCTACACCTTC. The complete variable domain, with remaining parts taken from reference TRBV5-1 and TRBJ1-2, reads KAGVTQTPRYLIKTRGQQVTLSCSPISGHRSVSWYQQTPGQGLQFLFEYFSETQRNKGNFPGRFSGRQFSNSRSEMNVSTLELGDSALYLCASSSSEGSYGYTFGSGTRLTVV.

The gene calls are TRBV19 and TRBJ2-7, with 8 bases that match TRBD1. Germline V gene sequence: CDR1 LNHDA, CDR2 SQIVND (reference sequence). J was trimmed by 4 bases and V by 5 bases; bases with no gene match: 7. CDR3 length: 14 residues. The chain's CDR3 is CASSLGQGQYEQYF. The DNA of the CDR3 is TGTGCCAGTAGTCTTGGACAGGGTCAATACGAGCAGTACTTC.

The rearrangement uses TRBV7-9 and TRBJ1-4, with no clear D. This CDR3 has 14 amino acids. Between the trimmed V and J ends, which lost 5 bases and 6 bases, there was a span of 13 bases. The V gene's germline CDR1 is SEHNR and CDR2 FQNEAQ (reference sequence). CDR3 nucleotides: TGTGCCAGCAGCCTAAGCCGAGCAGATGAAAAACTGTTTTTT. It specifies CASSLSRADEKLFF. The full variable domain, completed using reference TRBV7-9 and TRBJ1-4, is DTGVSQNPRHKITKRGQNVTFRCDPISEHNRLYWYRQTLGQGPEFLTYFQNEAQLEKSRLLSDRFSAERPKGSFSTLEIQRTEQGDSAMYLCASSLSRADEKLFFGSGTQLSVL.

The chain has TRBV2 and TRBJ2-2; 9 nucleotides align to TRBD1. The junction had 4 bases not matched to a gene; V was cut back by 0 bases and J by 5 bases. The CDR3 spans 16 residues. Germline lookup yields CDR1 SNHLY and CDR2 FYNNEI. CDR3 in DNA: TGTGCCAGCAGTGAAGCCTGGGACAGGGTGACCGGGGAGCTGTTTTTT. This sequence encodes CASSEAWDRVTGELFF.

The DNA for the CDR3 is TGTGCCAGCAGCTTACGGGACGATTCTAGCACAGATACGCAGTATTTT. The encoded protein is CASSLRDDSSTDTQYF. The chain recombines TRBV7-6 with TRBJ2-3; D possibly matches TRBD1 or TRBD2 (5 bases each). The CDR3 length is 16 residues. The V end was cut by 2 bases, the J end by 0 bases, with 12 bases between. Per germline, CDR1 SGHVS and CDR2 FNYEAQ.

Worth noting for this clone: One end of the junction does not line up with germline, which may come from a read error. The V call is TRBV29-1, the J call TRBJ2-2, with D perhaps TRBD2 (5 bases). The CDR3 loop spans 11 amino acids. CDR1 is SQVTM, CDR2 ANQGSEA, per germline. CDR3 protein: CSVKEGGELFF. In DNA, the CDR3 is TGCAGCGTTAAAGAGGGCGGGGAGCTGTTTTTT.

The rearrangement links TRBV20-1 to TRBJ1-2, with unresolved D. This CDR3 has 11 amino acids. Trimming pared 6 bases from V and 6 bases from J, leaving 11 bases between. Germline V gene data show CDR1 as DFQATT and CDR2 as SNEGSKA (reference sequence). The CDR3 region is CSALSAHGYTF. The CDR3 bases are TGCAGTGCCTTATCGGCGCATGGCTACACCTTC.

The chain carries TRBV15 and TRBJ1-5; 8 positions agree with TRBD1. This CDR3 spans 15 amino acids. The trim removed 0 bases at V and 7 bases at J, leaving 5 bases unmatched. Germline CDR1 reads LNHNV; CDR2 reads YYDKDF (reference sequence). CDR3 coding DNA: TGTGCCACCAGCAGAGAAGGACAGGGCGGCCAGCCCCAGCATTTT. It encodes CATSREGQGGQPQHF.

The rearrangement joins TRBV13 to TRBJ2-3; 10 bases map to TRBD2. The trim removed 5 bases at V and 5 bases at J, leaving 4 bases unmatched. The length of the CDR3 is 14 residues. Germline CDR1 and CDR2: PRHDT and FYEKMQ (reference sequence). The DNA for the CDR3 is TGTGCCAGCAGCGTTCTAGCGGGAGTAGATACGCAGTATTTT. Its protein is CASSVLAGVDTQYF.

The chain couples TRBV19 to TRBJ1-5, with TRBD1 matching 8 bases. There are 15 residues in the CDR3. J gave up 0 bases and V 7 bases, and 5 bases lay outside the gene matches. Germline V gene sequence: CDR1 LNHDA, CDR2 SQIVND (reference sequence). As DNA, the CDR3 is TGTGCCAGTACTGCGGGACAGGTTAGCAATCAGCCCCAGCATTTT. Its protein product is CASTAGQVSNQPQHF.

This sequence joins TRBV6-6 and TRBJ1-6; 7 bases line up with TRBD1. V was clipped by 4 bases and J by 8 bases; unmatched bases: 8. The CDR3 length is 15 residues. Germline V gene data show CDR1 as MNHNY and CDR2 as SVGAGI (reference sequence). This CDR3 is CASSWRDSGDSPLHF. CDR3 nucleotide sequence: TGTGCCAGCAGTTGGAGGGACAGTGGGGATTCACCCCTCCACTTT.

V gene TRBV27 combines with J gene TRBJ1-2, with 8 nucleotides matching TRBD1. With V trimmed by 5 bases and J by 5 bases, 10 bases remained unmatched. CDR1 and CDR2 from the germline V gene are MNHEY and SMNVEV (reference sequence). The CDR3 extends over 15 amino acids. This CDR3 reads CASSTGQGANYGYTF. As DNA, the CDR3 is TGTGCCAGCAGTACTGGGCAGGGGGCGAATTATGGCTACACCTTC.

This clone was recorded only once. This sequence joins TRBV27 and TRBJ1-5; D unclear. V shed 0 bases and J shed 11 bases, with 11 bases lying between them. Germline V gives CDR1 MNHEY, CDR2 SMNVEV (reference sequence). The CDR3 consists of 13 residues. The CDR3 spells CASSLSKAVTQHF. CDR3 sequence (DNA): TGTGCCAGCAGTTTATCGAAGGCGGTTACCCAGCATTTT.

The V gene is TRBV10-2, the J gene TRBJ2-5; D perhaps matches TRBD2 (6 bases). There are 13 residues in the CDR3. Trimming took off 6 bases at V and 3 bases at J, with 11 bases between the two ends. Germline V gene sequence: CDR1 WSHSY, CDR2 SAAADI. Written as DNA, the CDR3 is TGCGCCAGCAGCCCGGGACTCAAAGAGACCCAGTACTTC. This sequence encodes CASSPGLKETQYF.

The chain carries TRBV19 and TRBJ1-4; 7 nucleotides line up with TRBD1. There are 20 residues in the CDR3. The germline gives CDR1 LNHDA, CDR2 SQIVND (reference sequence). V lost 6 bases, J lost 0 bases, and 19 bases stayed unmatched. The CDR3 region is CASSAPGQYSNTATNEKLFF. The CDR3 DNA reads TGTGCCAGTAGCGCACCGGGACAGTATTCGAACACTGCAACTAATGAAAAACTGTTTTTT.

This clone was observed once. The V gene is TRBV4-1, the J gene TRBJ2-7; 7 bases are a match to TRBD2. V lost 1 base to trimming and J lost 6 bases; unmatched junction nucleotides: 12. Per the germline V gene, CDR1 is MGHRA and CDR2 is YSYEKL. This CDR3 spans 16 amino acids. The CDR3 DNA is TGCGCCAGCAGCCAAGGAACAGCGGGATATCAAAGCGAGCAGTACTTC. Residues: CASSQGTAGYQSEQYF.

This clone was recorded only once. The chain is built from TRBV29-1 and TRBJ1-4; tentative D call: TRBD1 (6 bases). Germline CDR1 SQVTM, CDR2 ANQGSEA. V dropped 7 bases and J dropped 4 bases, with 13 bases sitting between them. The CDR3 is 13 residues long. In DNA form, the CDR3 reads TGCAGCGCCTCAGGACAGTTTAATGAAAAACTGTTTTTT. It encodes CSASGQFNEKLFF.

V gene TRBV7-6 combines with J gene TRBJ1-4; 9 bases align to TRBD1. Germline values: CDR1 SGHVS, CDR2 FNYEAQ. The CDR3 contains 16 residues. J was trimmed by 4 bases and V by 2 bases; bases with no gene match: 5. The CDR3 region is CASSLPTTGGNEKLFF. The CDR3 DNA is TGTGCCAGCAGCTTACCTACGACAGGGGGTAATGAAAAACTGTTTTTT. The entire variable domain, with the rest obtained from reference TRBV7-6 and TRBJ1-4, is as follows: GAGVSQSPRYKVTKRGQDVALRCDPISGHVSLYWYRQALGQGPEFLTYFNYEAQQDKSGLPNDRFSAERPEGSISTLTIQRTEQRDSAMYRCASSLPTTGGNEKLFFGSGTQLSVL.

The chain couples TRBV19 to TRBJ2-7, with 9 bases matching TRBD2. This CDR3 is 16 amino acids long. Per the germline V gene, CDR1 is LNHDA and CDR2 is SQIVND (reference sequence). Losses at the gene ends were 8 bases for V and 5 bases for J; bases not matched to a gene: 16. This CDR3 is CASLTSGRGPSHEQYF. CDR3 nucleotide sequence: TGTGCCAGTCTGACTAGCGGAAGGGGCCCTTCCCACGAGCAGTACTTC.

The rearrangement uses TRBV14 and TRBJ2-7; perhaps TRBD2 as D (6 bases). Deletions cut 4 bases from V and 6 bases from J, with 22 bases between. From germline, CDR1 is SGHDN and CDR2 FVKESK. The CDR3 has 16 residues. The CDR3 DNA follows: TGTGCCAGCAGCCGTTCCGGGAGTTTAGGTTCTCGCGAGCAGTACTTC. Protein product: CASSRSGSLGSREQYF.

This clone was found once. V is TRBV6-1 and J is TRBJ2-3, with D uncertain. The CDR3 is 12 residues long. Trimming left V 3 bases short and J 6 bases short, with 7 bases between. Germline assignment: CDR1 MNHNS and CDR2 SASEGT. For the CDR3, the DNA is TGTGCCAGCAGTGAGTGGTGGGATACGCAGTATTTT. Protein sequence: CASSEWWDTQYF.

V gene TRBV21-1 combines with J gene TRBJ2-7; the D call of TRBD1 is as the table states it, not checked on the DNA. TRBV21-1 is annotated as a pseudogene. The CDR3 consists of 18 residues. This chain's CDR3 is CASSKENWDRRTPYEQYF. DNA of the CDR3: TGTGCCAGCAGCAAAGAGAATTGGGACAGAAGAACTCCCTACGAGCAGTACTTC.

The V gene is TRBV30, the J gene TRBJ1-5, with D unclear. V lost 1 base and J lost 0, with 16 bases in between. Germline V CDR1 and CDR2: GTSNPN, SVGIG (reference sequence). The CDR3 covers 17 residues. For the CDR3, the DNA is TGTGCCTGGAGTGAAGACCCCGGCTTATATAGCAATCAGCCCCAGCATTTT. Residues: CAWSEDPGLYSNQPQHF.